This T cell receptor (beta chain) was observed in a study of neurological immune-mediated disorders. TCRdb redid the calling of the 5' RACE reads with MiXCR, one entry per CDR3 protein. Altogether 25,000 to 35,000 distinct CDR3 sequences are present, 13% being singletons, with the ten largest covering under 6.5%. There are many counts of this clonotype. Its antigen is still unknown. The time point denotes: technical triplicate 2. Sorted libraries used around 1 million CD4+ or CD8+ T cells. Germline V gene data show CDR1 as SGHRS and CDR2 as YFSETQ. The CDR3 runs 15 residues. Deletions cut 0 bases from V and 3 bases from J, with 11 bases between. The study's findings and limits: No sharing of CDR3 amino acid sequences was observed among expanded clones across subjects, suggesting private repertoires in all groups. Levels of TCR clonal expansion peaked in HTLV-1-associated myelopathy and reached their lowest in multiple sclerosis, under those of healthy controls.

Sequenced sample: CD4+ T cells from blood. The chain carries TRBV5-1 and TRBJ2-3; D possibly uses TRBD1 or TRBD2 (6 bases each). The TCR was taken from a female donor with HTLV-1-associated myelopathy (HAM/TSP). CDR3 region: CASSLARGETDTQYF. CDR3 nucleotide sequence: TGCGCCAGCAGCTTGGCGAGGGGGGAGACAGATACGCAGTATTTT. Complete variable domain (other parts from reference TRBV5-1 and TRBJ2-3): KAGVTQTPRYLIKTRGQQVTLSCSPISGHRSVSWYQQTPGQGLQFLFEYFSETQRNKGNFPGRFSGRQFSNSRSEMNVSTLELGDSALYLCASSLARGETDTQYFGPGTRLTVL.